A single sample gave rise to the 22 T cell receptor beta chains below, sequenced in a study of blood T cell repertoires in COVID-19. Produced via immunoSEQ multiplex PCR; TCRdb's table is partial and in-frame only. The profile covers hundreds of thousands of clones, with around 87% appearing a single time and about 2.9% taken by the ten largest. The sample comprised peripheral blood. The receptors were gathered from a man in his 60s with acute or convalescent COVID-19.

In its sample, this clone was seen once. V usage is TRBV7-6 and J usage is TRBJ1-2, with 11 positions matching TRBD1. This CDR3 region has 15 residues. Germline V gene lookup returns CDR1 SGHVS and CDR2 FNYEAQ. Trimming at V came to 5 bases and at J to 3 bases, leaving 5 bases not matched to a gene. Here the CDR3 DNA reads TGTGCCAGCAGCCCCGGGACAGGGGGACACTATGGCTACACCTTC. Residues: CASSPGTGGHYGYTF.

This chain connects TRBV18 to TRBJ2-3, with 11 bases aligning to TRBD2. With 3 bases clipped from V and 1 base from J, the junction kept 12 bases outside the gene matches. The CDR3 contains 19 residues. Germline loops: CDR1 KGHSH, CDR2 LQKENI. This CDR3 is CASSPLAGGGSPGTDTQYF. In DNA, the CDR3 is TGTGCCAGCTCACCTCTAGCGGGGGGCGGTTCCCCTGGCACAGATACGCAGTATTTT.

As to this clone: One junction end does not reproduce the germline sequence, and a read error may be involved. V gene TRBV3-1 (or the pseudogene TRBV3-2) combines with J gene TRBJ2-7, with 10 bases lining up with TRBD1. The CDR3 contains 15 residues. CDR1 and CDR2 (germline): LGHDT, YNNKEL (reference sequence). DNA for the CDR3: TGTGCCAGCAGTCAAGACAGGGGGCGCATCGACGAGCAGTACTTC. Its protein product is CASSQDRGRIDEQYF.

The CDR3 bases are TGTGCCAGCACCCGCTGGGACAGGAGCTCCTACGAGCAGTACTTC. It codes for CASTRWDRSSYEQYF. The chain links TRBV5-4 to TRBJ2-7, with 8 nucleotides matching TRBD1. The CDR3 extends over 15 amino acids. CDR1 and CDR2 from the germline V gene are SGHNT and YYREEE (reference sequence). The V gene end was trimmed by 6 bases and the J gene end by 0 bases; junction bases not matched to a gene: 8.

The rearrangement joins TRBV6-5 to TRBJ1-2; possibly TRBD1 for D (5 bases). Germline CDR1 and CDR2: MNHEY and SVGAGI. Trimming took 4 bases from V and 3 from J, leaving 15 bases between them. This CDR3 is 15 amino acids long. The chain's CDR3 is CASSSPGRVDYGYTF. CDR3 coding DNA: TGTGCCAGCAGTTCCCCAGGGAGGGTGGACTATGGCTACACCTTC.

V gene TRBV11-3 combines with J gene TRBJ2-3; TRBD1 matches at 7 bases. The CDR3 loop spans 16 amino acids. The germline CDR1 and CDR2 sequences are SGHNT and YENEEA. V shed 4 bases, J shed 6 bases, and the junction held 13 bases outside the gene matches. The CDR3 sequence is CASSSPSGGGLDTQYF. The CDR3 DNA follows: TGTGCCAGCAGCTCACCTTCAGGGGGTGGGTTGGATACGCAGTATTTT. Full variable domain (outside the CDR3, taken from reference TRBV11-3 and TRBJ2-3): EAGVVQSPRYKIIEKKQPVAFWCNPISGHNTLYWYLQNLGQGPELLIRYENEEAVDDSQLPKDRFSAERLKGVDSTLKIQPAELGDSAVYLCASSSPSGGGLDTQYFGPGTRLTVL.

The CDR3 is CASSPPWGVRQGEGNQPQHF. As DNA, the CDR3 is TGTGCCAGCAGCCCGCCCTGGGGGGTTCGACAGGGGGAGGGCAATCAGCCCCAGCATTTT. The chain joins TRBV21-1 to TRBJ1-5; the table's D gene call, TRBD1, was not cross checked with the DNA. TRBV21-1 is assigned pseudogene status. The CDR3 has 20 residues.

The chain carries TRBV3-1 (or the pseudogene TRBV3-2) and TRBJ1-2; a possible D gene is TRBD1 (6 bases). The CDR3 length is 14 residues. Germline loops: CDR1 LGHDT, CDR2 YNNKEL (reference sequence). Trimming took off 1 base at V and 7 bases at J, with 13 bases between the two ends. CDR3 protein: CASSQGNRVGGYTF. The CDR3 DNA is TGTGCCAGCAGCCAAGGGAACAGGGTCGGTGGCTACACCTTC.

This clone was detected once. This chain joins TRBV28 and TRBJ1-6; D is ambiguous. Trimming took off 6 bases at V and 3 bases at J, with 3 bases between the two ends. Looked up from germline, CDR1 is MDHEN and CDR2 is SYDVKM. This CDR3 region has 12 residues. DNA of the CDR3: TGTGCCAGCAGCTTCTATAATTCACCCCTCCACTTT. Translating gives CASSFYNSPLHF.

The chain has TRBV10-1 and TRBJ2-2, with D maybe TRBD2 (7 bases). V was cut by 10 bases and J by 0 bases, with 24 bases left in between. The germline V gene has CDR1 WNHNN and CDR2 SYGVQD (reference sequence). The CDR3 is 18 residues long. The CDR3 DNA follows: TGCGCCACCTACGCGGGGGCGGGGGTTCGCACGAACACCGGGGAGCTGTTTTTT. Translated, it gives CATYAGAGVRTNTGELFF.

The gene calls are TRBV18 and TRBJ2-7; 7 bases fit TRBD1. The CDR3 is 12 residues long. The trim removed 3 bases at V and 4 bases at J, leaving 0 bases unmatched. Germline V gene data show CDR1 as KGHSH and CDR2 as LQKENI. The CDR3 sequence is CASSPGQYEQYF. DNA of the CDR3: TGTGCCAGCTCACCGGGACAGTACGAGCAGTACTTC.

The chain links TRBV19 to TRBJ2-2; TRBD1 agrees at 8 bases. The J segment lost 6 bases and the V segment lost 6 bases, leaving 6 bases of the junction unmatched. The CDR3 has 14 amino acids. The V gene's germline CDR1 is LNHDA and CDR2 SQIVND (reference sequence). Here the CDR3 DNA reads TGTGCCAGTAGGGGACGACAGGGGTCCGGGGAGCTGTTTTTT. This codes for CASRGRQGSGELFF.

The genes are TRBV19 and TRBJ2-5; TRBD2 matches 9 bases. This CDR3 contains 19 residues. Germline V CDR1 and CDR2: LNHDA, SQIVND (reference sequence). V trimming: 5 bases; J trimming: 4 bases; junction bases outside the gene matches: 20. Here the CDR3 DNA reads TGTGCCAGTAGTTTTCACTACCTAGCGGGGCCCATCGACGGAGAGACCCAGTACTTC. Amino acid sequence: CASSFHYLAGPIDGETQYF.

This clone was picked up one time. The chain carries TRBV19 and TRBJ1-5, with 7 bases identical to TRBD1. Germline CDR1 and CDR2: LNHDA and SQIVND (reference sequence). This CDR3 is 12 amino acids long. The trim removed 5 bases at V and 9 bases at J, leaving 4 bases unmatched. The CDR3 bases are TGTGCCAGTAGTGCCCGGGACAGGCCCCAGCATTTT. Residues: CASSARDRPQHF.

The chain uses TRBV2 and TRBJ1-4; D may be TRBD1 (5 bases). CDR1 is SNHLY, CDR2 FYNNEI, per germline. Deletions cut 7 bases from V and 2 bases from J, with 11 bases between. There are 14 residues in the CDR3. The CDR3 DNA reads as TGTGCCAGCACGCAGGGAGGGACTAATGAAAAACTGTTTTTT. Translated: CASTQGGTNEKLFF.

This clone has a handful of counts. CDR3 DNA: TGTGCCACGGAGGGAACGAACTATGGCTACACCTTC. The encoded protein is CATEGTNYGYTF. The chain combines TRBV6-5 with TRBJ1-2; D remains unclear. Trimming cost V 10 bases and J 2 bases, with 11 bases left between them. The CDR3 contains 12 residues. Germline-derived CDR1 and CDR2 are MNHEY and SVGAGI.

This chain uses TRBV30 with TRBJ1-1; perhaps TRBD1 as D (6 bases). Trimming stripped 7 bases from V and 3 bases from J, with 18 bases between. The CDR3 totals 14 residues. CDR1 is GTSNPN, CDR2 SVGIG, per germline (reference sequence). CDR3 DNA: TGTGCCTCAAGCCCCCAGGGGTGGGACACTGAAGCTTTCTTT. It is translated as CASSPQGWDTEAFF.

The gene calls are TRBV29-1 and TRBJ2-7; 7 bases fit TRBD1. V shed 0 bases, J shed 4 bases, and the junction held 9 bases outside the gene matches. Germline V gives CDR1 SQVTM, CDR2 ANQGSEA. CDR3 length: 15 amino acids. CDR3 DNA: TGCAGCGTTGAAGATGACGGGACAGCTCCATACGAGCAGTACTTC. It specifies CSVEDDGTAPYEQYF.

The table lists this clone with a few counts. V is TRBV7-3 and J is TRBJ2-1; TRBD1 matches 9 bases. V was pared by 2 bases and J by 8 bases, with 10 bases of the junction left unmatched. CDR3 length equals 16 residues. Per germline, CDR1 SGHTA and CDR2 FQGTGA. The DNA of the CDR3 is TGTGCCAGCAGCTTACCGGGACAGGGTAGGAGCGATGAGCAGTTCTTC. As protein: CASSLPGQGRSDEQFF.

This clone was seen once. The J gene is TRBJ2-5, the V gene TRBV11-2; TRBD2 aligns across 7 bases. This CDR3 is 15 amino acids long. J lost 5 bases, V lost 4 bases, and 10 bases had no gene match. Germline loops: CDR1 SGHAT, CDR2 FQNNGV. The CDR3 here is CASSSGGHRPETQYF. CDR3 in DNA: TGTGCCAGCAGCTCGGGAGGTCACCGCCCGGAGACCCAGTACTTC.

The table lists this clone with a few counts. The chain employs TRBV2 and TRBJ1-1; 7 nucleotides align to TRBD1. Per germline, CDR1 SNHLY and CDR2 FYNNEI. J gave up 3 bases and V 2 bases, and 0 bases lay outside the gene matches. CDR3 length equals 13 residues. The CDR3 coding sequence is TGTGCCAGCAGTGAACAGGGGGACACTGAAGCTTTCTTT. Translation gives CASSEQGDTEAFF.

The J gene is TRBJ2-1, the V gene TRBV7-2; D possibly corresponds to TRBD1 (6 bases). CDR1 and CDR2 (germline): SGHTA, FQGNSA. V was trimmed by 2 bases and J by 8 bases, leaving 19 bases between them. This CDR3 has 16 residues. CDR3 DNA: TGTGCCAGCAGCTTAATCGCCTGGGACAACGGTCATGAGCAGTTCTTC. Protein product: CASSLIAWDNGHEQFF.